The rows below give T cell receptor beta chains drawn from one sample of a study of blood T cell repertoires in COVID-19. Sequencing was performed with immunoSEQ multiplex PCR; in TCRdb, only in-frame clones are kept and a portion is missing. The sample holds fewer than 250,000 clones, around nine tenths seen once. Sequenced: peripheral blood. Receptors were obtained from a woman aged 60-75 years with acute or convalescent COVID-19. CDR3s include the opening cysteine and the closing phenylalanine or tryptophan. Fields, in order: V gene, clone size, J gene, D gene, CDR3 DNA, CDR3 protein. The D gene is left open where the match is weak. Clone size is stated in some rows and not others, as once, few, many or a class when expanded.

v_gene: TRBV5-1
abundance: NA
j_gene: TRBJ2-1
d_gene: TRBD2
CDR3nt: TGCGCCAGCAGCCCTGGGCTCGGGGGGACCGCATCCTACAATGAGCAGTTCTTC
CDR3aa: CASSPGLGGTASYNEQFF

v_gene: TRBV10-2
abundance: NA
j_gene: TRBJ2-7
d_gene: TRBD1
CDR3nt: TGCGCCAGCAGTGACGTCGAGACAGGGGGCCACGAGCAGTACTTC
CDR3aa: CASSDVETGGHEQYF

v_gene: TRBV5-5
abundance: NA
j_gene: TRBJ2-1
d_gene: TRBD2
CDR3nt: TGTGCCAGCAGCCCGCCCAGACTAGCGGGAGTCGACAATGAGCAGTTCTTC
CDR3aa: CASSPPRLAGVDNEQFF

v_gene: TRBV3-1/TRBV3-2
abundance: NA
j_gene: TRBJ1-4
d_gene: NA
CDR3nt: TGTGCCAGCAGCCGGACAGCTTTGGGGGAACTGTTTTTT
CDR3aa: CASSRTALGELFF

v_gene: TRBV12-5
abundance: NA
j_gene: TRBJ2-5
d_gene: TRBD2
CDR3nt: TGTGCTAGTGGGGAAAAGAGGCTAGCGGAAGAGACCCAGTACTTC
CDR3aa: CASGEKRLAEETQYF

v_gene: TRBV29-1
abundance: NA
j_gene: TRBJ2-3
d_gene: NA
CDR3nt: TGCAGCGGCCGATGGGGGGTCAGAACTAGCACAGATACGCAGTATTTT
CDR3aa: CSGRWGVRTSTDTQYF

v_gene: TRBV20-1
abundance: NA
j_gene: TRBJ2-7
d_gene: TRBD1
CDR3nt: TGCAGTGCTAGTGGGACAGATATCCACGAGCAGTACTTC
CDR3aa: CSASGTDIHEQYF

v_gene: TRBV7-9
abundance: NA
j_gene: TRBJ2-7
d_gene: TRBD2
CDR3nt: TGTGCCAGCAGCTGGGGACTAGCGGGATGGCAGTACTTC
CDR3aa: CASSWGLAGWQYF

v_gene: TRBV7-6
abundance: NA
j_gene: TRBJ2-6
d_gene: NA
CDR3nt: TGTGCCAGCAGCGCCAGGGTTAGGTCTGGGGCCAACGTCCTGACTTTC
CDR3aa: CASSARVRSGANVLTF

v_gene: TRBV5-1
abundance: few
j_gene: TRBJ2-7
d_gene: TRBD1
CDR3nt: TGCGCCAGCAGCACCGGACAGGAAACCTACGAGCAGTACTTC
CDR3aa: CASSTGQETYEQYF

v_gene: TRBV6-6
abundance: NA
j_gene: TRBJ1-5
d_gene: NA
CDR3nt: TGTGCCTGCGAAAGACAGTCATGGTATAGCAATCAGCCCCAGCATTTT
CDR3aa: CACERQSWYSNQPQHF

v_gene: TRBV6-5
abundance: NA
j_gene: TRBJ2-7
d_gene: NA
CDR3nt: TGTGCCAGCACGTCGCTAAGCTCCTACGAGCAGTACTTC
CDR3aa: CASTSLSSYEQYF

v_gene: TRBV9
abundance: NA
j_gene: TRBJ2-3
d_gene: TRBD2
CDR3nt: TGTGCCAGCAGCGTGGGAGGGGTGAGGGGCACAGATACGCAGTATTTT
CDR3aa: CASSVGGVRGTDTQYF

v_gene: TRBV24-1
abundance: NA
j_gene: TRBJ1-4
d_gene: TRBD1
CDR3nt: TGTGCCACCAGTGATTTATTGGTCACAGGGGGAATTAAAGGGGAAAAACTGTTTTTT
CDR3aa: CATSDLLVTGGIKGEKLFF

v_gene: TRBV7-8
abundance: NA
j_gene: TRBJ2-5
d_gene: TRBD2
CDR3nt: TGTGCCAGCAGCTTTGAGATGCTAGCGGGGATAGAGGACCAAGAGACCCAGTACTTC
CDR3aa: CASSFEMLAGIEDQETQYF

v_gene: TRBV5-1
abundance: NA
j_gene: TRBJ1-6
d_gene: NA
CDR3nt: TGCGCCAGCAGCCCCCCCCTCGACAGAGTAGGCTATAATTCACCCCTCCACTTT
CDR3aa: CASSPPLDRVGYNSPLHF

v_gene: TRBV6-5
abundance: NA
j_gene: TRBJ1-4
d_gene: TRBD1
CDR3nt: TGTGCCAGCAGTTCGTACAGGGGGCCTAATGAAAAACTGTTTTTT
CDR3aa: CASSSYRGPNEKLFF

v_gene: TRBV6-5
abundance: NA
j_gene: TRBJ1-5
d_gene: NA
CDR3nt: TGTGCCAGCAGTACGAGTGGTAATCAGCCCCAGCATTTT
CDR3aa: CASSTSGNQPQHF

v_gene: TRBV28
abundance: NA
j_gene: TRBJ1-2
d_gene: NA
CDR3nt: TGTGCCAGCAGTTTTTGGGACAAGCTCTATGGCTACACCTTC
CDR3aa: CASSFWDKLYGYTF

v_gene: TRBV14
abundance: few
j_gene: TRBJ2-7
d_gene: NA
CDR3nt: TGTGCCAGCAGCCAAGAACAGACCTACGAGCAGTACTTC
CDR3aa: CASSQEQTYEQYF

v_gene: TRBV27
abundance: NA
j_gene: TRBJ2-7
d_gene: TRBD2
CDR3nt: TGTGCCAGCAGTTTATCTCTAGCGGGGACGTACGAGCAGTACTTC
CDR3aa: CASSLSLAGTYEQYF

v_gene: TRBV7-9
abundance: once
j_gene: TRBJ2-3
d_gene: TRBD2
CDR3nt: TGTGCCAGCAGCCTCCCGACTAGCGGGAGGGCAGATACGCAGTATTTT
CDR3aa: CASSLPTSGRADTQYF

v_gene: TRBV24-1
abundance: NA
j_gene: TRBJ2-7
d_gene: NA
CDR3nt: TGTGCCACCAGTGACCCTAAGACTGACCCATCCTACGAGCAGTACTTC
CDR3aa: CATSDPKTDPSYEQYF

v_gene: TRBV7-9
abundance: NA
j_gene: TRBJ1-4
d_gene: TRBD1
CDR3nt: TGTGCCAGCAGCGCTAGAGGGACAGGGGACGAAAAACTGTTTTTT
CDR3aa: CASSARGTGDEKLFF

v_gene: TRBV20-1
abundance: NA
j_gene: TRBJ1-6
d_gene: TRBD1
CDR3nt: TGCAGTGCTAGTCCCGGGACAGCGATCTATAATTCACCCCTCCACTTT
CDR3aa: CSASPGTAIYNSPLHF

v_gene: TRBV6-5
abundance: NA
j_gene: TRBJ1-1
d_gene: NA
CDR3nt: TGTGCCAGTTCGTACAGGAGAGACACTGAAGCTTTCTTT
CDR3aa: CASSYRRDTEAFF

v_gene: TRBV4-1
abundance: NA
j_gene: TRBJ2-3
d_gene: NA
CDR3nt: TGCGCCAGCCTCCCGCGAGCGCAGTATTTT
CDR3aa: CASLPRAQYF

v_gene: TRBV19
abundance: NA
j_gene: TRBJ1-6
d_gene: TRBD1
CDR3nt: TGTGCCAGTAGGCTCCGACAGGGGGAGAATTCACCCCTCCACTTT
CDR3aa: CASRLRQGENSPLHF

v_gene: TRBV3-1/TRBV3-2
abundance: NA
j_gene: TRBJ1-3
d_gene: NA
CDR3nt: TGTGCCAGCAGCCAAGCAAAATTCTCTGGAAACACCATATATTTT
CDR3aa: CASSQAKFSGNTIYF